This T cell receptor (beta chain) was identified during a study of cytomegalovirus exposure and HLA in healthy donors. Donors were ostensibly healthy at sampling, although undocumented immune exposures were probable. There are 15 residues in the CDR3. V lost 1 base to trimming and J lost 5 bases; unmatched junction nucleotides: 2. CDR1 is SGHRS, CDR2 YFSETQ, per germline. PCR primers comprised 60 Vbeta and 13 Jbeta primers. Produced via immunoSEQ multiplex PCR; TCRdb's table is partial and in-frame only. The repertoire consists of about 130,000 clones, with about 74% occurring once and the leading ten covering about 6%.

The receptor was isolated from a woman aged 45-59 years in good health and CMV-seropositive. Input material: PBMCs. This chain joins TRBV5-1 and TRBJ2-3, with 12 bases aligning to TRBD2. This CDR3 is CASSLRGLAGDTQYF. CDR3 nucleotides: TGCGCCAGCAGCTTGAGGGGACTAGCGGGAGATACGCAGTATTTT.